These 32 T cell receptor beta chains share one sample of origin, sequenced in a study of blood T cell repertoires in COVID-19. The table came from immunoSEQ multiplex PCR; TCRdb's copy has only in-frame clones and leaves some out. The data contain 200,000 to 250,000 clones, about 82% of them seen just once; the ten biggest clones take up approximately 6%. The sequencing sample was made of peripheral blood. All receptors derive from a woman aged 80 or older with COVID-19, enrolled during active disease.

J is TRBJ1-1 and V is TRBV5-1; D possibly corresponds to TRBD1 (6 bases). Germline V gene lookup returns CDR1 SGHRS and CDR2 YFSETQ. Trimming took 4 bases from V and 4 from J, leaving 17 bases between them. The CDR3 totals 15 residues. The CDR3 region is CASSPDRISSTEAFF. DNA for the CDR3: TGCGCCAGCAGCCCCGACAGGATTTCAAGCACTGAAGCTTTCTTT.

The chain couples TRBV5-4 to TRBJ1-2; the D is unclear. The germline V gene encodes CDR1 SGHNT and CDR2 YYREEE (reference sequence). The CDR3 loop spans 16 amino acids. Deletions cut 0 bases from V and 3 bases from J, with 15 bases between. CDR3 residues: CASSLDLGGIDYGYTF. CDR3 coding DNA: TGTGCCAGCAGCTTGGACCTCGGCGGGATTGACTATGGCTACACCTTC.

There are a few counts of this clone. This chain connects TRBV6-6 to TRBJ1-1, with 8 bases lining up with TRBD1. Germline V gene sequence: CDR1 MNHNY, CDR2 SVGAGI (reference sequence). The CDR3 extends over 16 amino acids. After removal of 6 bases from V and 0 bases from J, the junction contained 9 bases not matched to a gene. The CDR3 sequence is CASRPNRGIMNTEAFF. Written as DNA, the CDR3 is TGTGCCAGCAGGCCCAACAGGGGGATCATGAACACTGAAGCTTTCTTT.

The chain has TRBV24-1 and TRBJ1-2, with D tentatively TRBD1 (6 bases). Germline CDR1 and CDR2: KGHDR and SFDVKD. The CDR3 is made up of 15 amino acids. The V end lost 2 bases, the J end lost 3 bases, and 12 bases lay between the germline ends. DNA for the CDR3: TGTGCCACCAGTGATTCACGGGACATCTACTATGGCTACACCTTC. Translation: CATSDSRDIYYGYTF.

The gene calls are TRBV7-6 and TRBJ2-2; D call uncertain. Germline lookup yields CDR1 SGHVS and CDR2 FNYEAQ. The V gene lost 7 bases and the J gene lost 3 bases, with 9 bases spanning the gap. The CDR3 spans 13 residues. This CDR3 reads CASTTRHTGELFF. CDR3 in DNA: TGTGCCAGCACTACCCGCCACACCGGGGAGCTGTTTTTT.

This clone was counted only a few times. The CDR3 nucleotides read TGTGCCAGCAGCAAAGGTGACGGCGGTAGAGAAAACACCATATATTTT. Protein product: CASSKGDGGRENTIYF. The V gene is TRBV21-1, the J gene TRBJ1-3. TRBV21-1 is a pseudogene. CDR3 length equals 16 residues.

V gene TRBV19 combines with J gene TRBJ2-7; 8 bases align to TRBD2. Per germline, CDR1 LNHDA and CDR2 SQIVND (reference sequence). The CDR3 runs 14 residues. The V gene end was trimmed by 6 bases and the J gene end by 0 bases; junction bases not matched to a gene: 4. Here the CDR3 reads CASRRTSSSYEQYF. Here the CDR3 DNA reads TGTGCCAGTAGAAGGACTAGCAGCTCCTACGAGCAGTACTTC.

Turning to this clone: In the same sample, other DNA sequences code for this CDR3. The chain is built from TRBV28 and TRBJ1-5; tentatively, D is TRBD1 (5 bases). This CDR3 is built from 15 residues. Germline-derived CDR1 and CDR2 are MDHEN and SYDVKM. Trimming removed 3 bases from V and 3 bases from J, with 12 bases in between. CDR3 protein: CASSFIGGSNQPQHF. In DNA form, the CDR3 reads TGTGCCAGCAGTTTTATTGGGGGGTCCAATCAGCCCCAGCATTTT. Filled out from reference TRBV28 and TRBJ1-5, the complete variable domain reads DVKVTQSSRYLVKRTGEKVFLECVQDMDHENMFWYRQDPGLGLRLIYFSYDVKMKEKGDIPEGYSVSREKKERFSLILESASTNQTSMYLCASSFIGGSNQPQHFGDGTRLSIL.

The chain carries TRBV7-9 and TRBJ1-1, with D hard to call. This CDR3 has 15 amino acids. Per the germline V gene, CDR1 is SEHNR and CDR2 is FQNEAQ (reference sequence). Deletions cut 1 base from V and 3 bases from J, with 12 bases between. The CDR3: CASSLGIGGDTEAFF. CDR3 in DNA: TGTGCCAGCAGCTTAGGAATTGGCGGAGACACTGAAGCTTTCTTT.

The gene calls are TRBV19 and TRBJ1-2; D gene unclear. CDR3 length: 16 amino acids. Trimming pared 5 bases from V and 1 base from J, leaving 17 bases between. In germline, CDR1 is LNHDA, CDR2 SQIVND (reference sequence). CDR3 loop: CASSRNTAYLNYGYTF. The CDR3 bases are TGTGCCAGTAGTCGGAACACAGCCTACCTTAACTATGGCTACACCTTC. Complete variable domain (other parts from reference TRBV19 and TRBJ1-2): DGGITQSPKYLFRKEGQNVTLSCEQNLNHDAMYWYRQDPGQGLRLIYYSQIVNDFQKGDIAEGYSVSREKKESFPLTVTSAQKNPTAFYLCASSRNTAYLNYGYTFGSGTRLTVV.

The chain carries TRBV9 and TRBJ1-4, with TRBD1 as a possible D gene (6 bases). This CDR3 spans 15 amino acids. Germline CDR1 and CDR2: SGDLS and YYNGEE. Trimming shortened V by 4 bases and J by 5 bases, and 15 bases separated the two germline ends. The CDR3 sequence: CASSLRDNTNEKLFF. DNA of the CDR3: TGTGCCAGCAGCCTCAGGGACAACACAAATGAAAAACTGTTTTTT.

This clone appeared once. This chain uses TRBV4-2 with TRBJ1-2; 8 bases are a match to TRBD1. V trimming: 4 bases; J trimming: 4 bases; junction bases outside the gene matches: 8. The CDR3 sequence is 15 residues long. Per germline, CDR1 LGHNA and CDR2 YNFKEQ. The CDR3 reads CASSLDQGAGYGYTF. The CDR3 DNA reads as TGTGCCAGCAGCCTGGACCAGGGGGCTGGCTATGGCTACACCTTC.

The chain links TRBV19 to TRBJ2-1; 7 bases are a match to TRBD1. V lost 6 bases, J lost 3 bases, and 5 bases stayed unmatched. The CDR3 is made up of 14 amino acids. Germline values: CDR1 LNHDA, CDR2 SQIVND (reference sequence). CDR3 nucleotide sequence: TGTGCCAGTAGGCAGACAGGGAACTACAATGAGCAGTTCTTC. Its translation: CASRQTGNYNEQFF.

This rearrangement joins TRBV4-3 to TRBJ1-2; TRBD1 might be the D (6 bases). Trimming shortened V by 3 bases and J by 5 bases, and 10 bases separated the two germline ends. The CDR3 covers 13 residues. Germline CDR1 LGHNA, CDR2 YSLEER. The CDR3 loop is CASSQAQGYGYTF. CDR3 nucleotides: TGCGCCAGCAGCCAGGCACAGGGATATGGCTACACCTTC.

V usage is TRBV18 and J usage is TRBJ1-4; 7 nucleotides match TRBD1. The length of the CDR3 is 14 residues. Germline assignment: CDR1 KGHSH and CDR2 LQKENI. The junction had 2 bases not matched to a gene; V was cut back by 5 bases and J by 2 bases. CDR3 in amino acids: CASSLQGTNEKLFF. The CDR3 DNA is TGTGCCAGCTCATTACAGGGGACTAATGAAAAACTGTTTTTT.

The chain combines TRBV7-2 with TRBJ1-2, with D unresolved. Germline V gene lookup returns CDR1 SGHTA and CDR2 FQGNSA. The CDR3 has 15 residues. V lost 2 bases to trimming and J lost 0 bases, with 10 bases between them. The chain's CDR3 is CASSLSPTTNYGYTF. As DNA, the CDR3 is TGTGCCAGCAGCTTAAGCCCCACCACTAACTATGGCTACACCTTC.

The chain combines TRBV9 with TRBJ1-2; possible D gene TRBD1, 6 bases. This CDR3 contains 14 residues. Germline lookup yields CDR1 SGDLS and CDR2 YYNGEE. The V end was cut by 4 bases, the J end by 4 bases, with 14 bases between. DNA of the CDR3: TGTGCCAGCAGCTCACGGACAGCCATCTATGGCTACACCTTC. This encodes CASSSRTAIYGYTF.

The chain employs TRBV27 and TRBJ1-6, with 8 bases matching TRBD1. Germline V gene data show CDR1 as MNHEY and CDR2 as SMNVEV (reference sequence). The CDR3 loop spans 13 amino acids. Trimming took 6 bases from V and 7 from J; bases not matched to a gene: 2. CDR3 sequence reads: CASRTGGNSPLHF. As DNA, the CDR3 is TGTGCCAGCAGAACAGGGGGGAATTCACCCCTCCACTTT.

The rearrangement links TRBV19 to TRBJ2-5; D is perhaps TRBD1 (5 bases). The V end lost 7 bases, the J end lost 2 bases, and 17 bases lay between the germline ends. The length of the CDR3 is 15 residues. CDR1 and CDR2 (germline): LNHDA, SQIVND (reference sequence). In nucleotides, the CDR3 is TGTGCCAGTACTCTGAGAGGTACAGGACAAGAGACCCAGTACTTC. This gives the protein CASTLRGTGQETQYF.

This clone was observed a few times. The chain recombines TRBV7-2 with TRBJ1-2, with D perhaps TRBD1 (6 bases). The CDR3 is made up of 13 amino acids. V was shortened by 4 bases and J by 2 bases, with 8 bases between the two germline ends. Per germline, CDR1 SGHTA and CDR2 FQGNSA. CDR3 loop: CASSSGVNYGYTF. In DNA, the CDR3 is TGTGCCAGCAGCTCAGGGGTAAACTATGGCTACACCTTC.

The chain has TRBV3-1 (or the pseudogene TRBV3-2) and TRBJ1-1; the D gene is possibly TRBD1 (6 bases). CDR1 and CDR2 from the germline V gene are LGHDT and YNNKEL (reference sequence). The CDR3 has 17 residues. V was clipped by 0 bases and J by 4 bases, with 18 bases between them. The CDR3: CASSQDPQRGYGTEAFF. As DNA, the CDR3 is TGTGCCAGCAGCCAAGATCCGCAAAGGGGGTACGGCACTGAAGCTTTCTTT.

This clone was counted a single time. The V gene is TRBV19, the J gene TRBJ1-1; D might be TRBD1 (5 bases). V lost 5 bases, J lost 3 bases, and 19 bases lay in between. Germline V gives CDR1 LNHDA, CDR2 SQIVND (reference sequence). The CDR3 loop spans 16 amino acids. This CDR3 is CASSPPLVGRDTEAFF. The CDR3, as DNA: TGTGCCAGTAGTCCGCCTTTAGTGGGCAGGGACACTGAAGCTTTCTTT.

This clone was seen just once. V is TRBV6-2 or TRBV6-3 and J is TRBJ1-2; D unresolved. The CDR3 is 15 residues long. V dropped 4 bases and J dropped 6 bases, with 18 bases sitting between them. The germline V gene has CDR1 MNHEY and CDR2 SVGEGT. CDR3 residues: CASSLLPSRSDGYTF. Here the CDR3 DNA reads TGTGCCAGCAGTTTGCTTCCTTCCAGGTCTGATGGCTACACCTTC.

The genes are TRBV6-5 and TRBJ1-2, with D possibly TRBD1 on 5 matching bases. V was clipped by 10 bases and J by 8 bases, with 20 bases between them. Germline lookup yields CDR1 MNHEY and CDR2 SVGAGI. The CDR3 has 13 residues. The CDR3 DNA is TGTGCCACCGCCGTGGAGGGGTCGAGAGGCTACACCTTC. Its translation: CATAVEGSRGYTF.

V gene TRBV5-4 combines with J gene TRBJ1-1; tentatively, D is TRBD1 (5 bases). From germline, CDR1 is SGHNT and CDR2 YYREEE (reference sequence). The germline V and J ends were trimmed by 4 bases and 0 bases, with 13 bases remaining between them. The CDR3 has 15 residues. The CDR3 DNA is TGTGCCAGCAGCCCAAGAGGACAAATGAACACTGAAGCTTTCTTT. Its translation: CASSPRGQMNTEAFF.

The chain combines TRBV6-1 with TRBJ1-6; 9 bases line up with TRBD1. The CDR3 loop spans 18 amino acids. The J segment lost 8 bases and the V segment lost 2 bases, leaving 13 bases of the junction unmatched. Per the germline V gene, CDR1 is MNHNS and CDR2 is SASEGT. CDR3 coding DNA: TGTGCCAGCAGTGAATATCGCTTGGGACAGGGAACGGATTCACCCCTCCACTTT. This sequence encodes CASSEYRLGQGTDSPLHF.

The V call is TRBV11-1, the J call TRBJ1-6; D possibly corresponds to TRBD1 (6 bases). Per the germline V gene, CDR1 is SGHAT and CDR2 is FQDESV (reference sequence). The CDR3 length is 15 residues. V was cut by 3 bases and J by 7 bases, with 13 bases left in between. The CDR3 sequence: CASSFKDRKNSPLHF. The CDR3 DNA is TGTGCCAGCAGCTTCAAAGACAGGAAGAATTCACCCCTCCACTTT. Combining the CDR3 with reference TRBV11-1 and TRBJ1-6 gives the whole variable domain EAEVAQSPRYKITEKSQAVAFWCDPISGHATLYWYRQILGQGPELLVQFQDESVVDDSQLPKDRFSAERLKGVDSTLKIQPAELGDSAMYLCASSFKDRKNSPLHFGNGTRLTVT.

The chain combines TRBV24-1 with TRBJ2-1, with D maybe TRBD2 (5 bases). CDR1 is KGHDR, CDR2 SFDVKD, per germline. Trimming cost V 4 bases and J 8 bases, with 17 bases left between them. The CDR3 has 15 residues. The CDR3: CATSDSGESVDEQFF. The CDR3 bases are TGTGCCACCAGTGACTCCGGGGAAAGCGTCGATGAGCAGTTCTTC.

This clone was seen just once. This chain joins TRBV28 and TRBJ1-2; TRBD1 matches at 7 bases. Germline trimming cut 4 bases from V and 4 bases from J; bases unmatched to any gene: 9. Germline V gives CDR1 MDHEN, CDR2 SYDVKM. The CDR3 is 15 residues long. CDR3 bases: TGTGCCAGCAGTTCAACAGGGGAAGGGGGCTATGGCTACACCTTC. Its translation: CASSSTGEGGYGYTF.

In DNA form, the CDR3 reads TGTGCCAGCAGGGGACAGGGAGATAATTCACCCCTCCACTTT. Translating it yields CASRGQGDNSPLHF. The rearrangement links TRBV2 to TRBJ1-6, with TRBD1 matching over 9 bases. The CDR3 extends over 14 amino acids. V lost 6 bases, J lost 5 bases, and 2 bases stayed unmatched. Germline V lookup: CDR1 SNHLY, CDR2 FYNNEI.

J is TRBJ1-5 and V is TRBV6-1; TRBD1 matches 8 bases. Per the germline V gene, CDR1 is MNHNS and CDR2 is SASEGT. With V trimmed by 2 bases and J by 0 bases, 12 bases remained unmatched. The CDR3 is made up of 19 amino acids. CDR3 nucleotides: TGTGCCAGCAGTGAACGGGCAGGGGGCGCAGTCATTAGCAATCAGCCCCAGCATTTT. This codes for CASSERAGGAVISNQPQHF.

This chain uses TRBV6-1 with TRBJ1-5; D is possibly TRBD1 (5 bases). The CDR3 runs to 15 residues. The germline V and J ends were trimmed by 0 bases and 9 bases, with 15 bases remaining between them. CDR1 MNHNS and CDR2 SASEGT come from the germline V gene. The CDR3 loop is CASSEAWGATPPQHF. The CDR3, as DNA: TGTGCCAGCAGTGAAGCTTGGGGCGCGACACCGCCCCAGCATTTT.